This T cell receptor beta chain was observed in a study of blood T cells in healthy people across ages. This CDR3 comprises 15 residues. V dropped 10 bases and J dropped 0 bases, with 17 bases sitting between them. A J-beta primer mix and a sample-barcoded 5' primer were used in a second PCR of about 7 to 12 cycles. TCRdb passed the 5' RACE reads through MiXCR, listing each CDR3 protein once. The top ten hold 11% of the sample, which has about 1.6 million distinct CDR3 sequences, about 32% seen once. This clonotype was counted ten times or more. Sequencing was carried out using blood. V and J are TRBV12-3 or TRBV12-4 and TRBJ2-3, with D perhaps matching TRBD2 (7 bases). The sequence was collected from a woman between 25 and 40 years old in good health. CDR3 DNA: TGTGCCACCACAAGAGGGGGGGGGAGCACAGATACGCAGTATTTT. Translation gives CATTRGGGSTDTQYF.